Below are 26 T cell receptor beta chains sequenced from a single sample in a study of CD8 T cells in ankylosing spondylitis. General study points: A motif in TCR beta, a set of 8 or 9 highly homologous variants, appeared characteristic of ankylosing spondylitis blood.

MiXCR, applied by TCRdb to the 5' RACE reads, yields one record per CDR3 protein. The sample has 300,000 to 400,000 distinct CDR3 sequences, approximately 20% seen once. These receptors are not linked to any known antigen. The sample taken for sequencing was blood, either unsorted or a sorted T cell fraction (not recorded which). The receptors were gathered from a male donor with ankylosing spondylitis.

CDR3 loop: CASSLLAGGNSYEQYF. The CDR3 DNA reads as TGTGCCAGCAGCTTGCTAGCGGGAGGGAATTCCTACGAGCAGTACTTC. The chain has TRBV5-6 and TRBJ2-7; 12 bases fit TRBD2. The CDR3 loop spans 16 amino acids. The V gene's germline CDR1 is SGHDT and CDR2 YYEEEE. V lost 1 base, J lost 1 base, and 3 bases stayed unmatched.

This clonotype was observed many times. The chain combines TRBV20-1 with TRBJ2-1; possibly TRBD1 for D (5 bases). The V gene lost 5 bases and the J gene lost 5 bases, with 19 bases spanning the gap. Germline V lookup: CDR1 DFQATT, CDR2 SNEGSKA (reference sequence). CDR3 size: 15 residues. In nucleotides, the CDR3 is TGCAGTGCTGAGCCTCCGGGCCTACAGGACAATGAGCAGTTCTTC. Amino acid sequence: CSAEPPGLQDNEQFF.

This clonotype was counted only a few times. The CDR3 nucleotides read TGCAGTGCTCCCGAGGGGGGCGATGGCTACACCTTC. Amino acid sequence: CSAPEGGDGYTF. The genes are TRBV20-1 and TRBJ1-2; TRBD1 might be the D (6 bases). V lost 5 bases, J lost 6 bases, and 13 bases lay in between. Germline V gene sequence: CDR1 DFQATT, CDR2 SNEGSKA (reference sequence). The CDR3 extends over 12 amino acids.

A few counts support this clonotype. The rearrangement uses TRBV5-1 and TRBJ2-1, with TRBD1 matching 11 bases. CDR3 length equals 15 residues. Germline V gene lookup returns CDR1 SGHRS and CDR2 YFSETQ. With 4 bases clipped from V and 9 bases from J, the junction kept 9 bases outside the gene matches. This chain's CDR3 is CASSIRDRGLGEQFF. The CDR3 DNA follows: TGCGCCAGCAGCATCCGGGACAGGGGGTTGGGTGAGCAGTTCTTC.

This clonotype was seen more than once but under ten times. The rearrangement uses TRBV20-1 and TRBJ1-2; 8 nucleotides align to TRBD1. The V gene end was trimmed by 0 bases and the J gene end by 4 bases; junction bases not matched to a gene: 7. Germline V gene lookup returns CDR1 DFQATT and CDR2 SNEGSKA (reference sequence). The CDR3 length is 15 residues. The CDR3 here is CSARDPRQGSYGYTF. CDR3 bases: TGCAGTGCTAGAGATCCACGACAGGGGAGCTATGGCTACACCTTC.

The chain couples TRBV7-9 to TRBJ2-5; D may be TRBD2 (6 bases). There are 14 residues in the CDR3. Germline loops: CDR1 SEHNR, CDR2 FQNEAQ (reference sequence). V was clipped by 4 bases and J by 1 base, with 10 bases between them. CDR3 sequence reads: CASSSGLSQETQYF. The CDR3 bases are TGTGCCAGCAGCTCCGGACTAAGCCAAGAGACCCAGTACTTC.

The chain links TRBV5-1 to TRBJ2-2; 9 bases fit TRBD2. The V segment lost 3 bases and the J segment 0 bases; nucleotides outside the gene matches: 3. This CDR3 comprises 16 residues. CDR1 is SGHRS, CDR2 YFSETQ, per germline. CDR3: CASSSPSGANTGELFF. The CDR3 region has the DNA TGCGCCAGCAGCTCCCCTAGCGGGGCGAACACCGGGGAGCTGTTTTTT.

The chain is built from TRBV18 and TRBJ1-1; D remains ambiguous. In germline, CDR1 is KGHSH, CDR2 LQKENI. The CDR3 runs to 13 residues. V was clipped by 6 bases and J by 4 bases, with 12 bases between them. The CDR3 sequence: CASSETRVTEAFF. CDR3 nucleotides: TGTGCCAGCTCCGAAACGAGGGTCACTGAAGCTTTCTTT.

This clonotype was counted a few times. The DNA for the CDR3 is TGTGCCATCAGCGGGGGACTAGCGGGACAAGAGACCCAGTACTTC. Its protein product is CAISGGLAGQETQYF. The V call is TRBV10-3, the J call TRBJ2-5; 13 bases agree with TRBD2. There are 15 residues in the CDR3. CDR1 and CDR2 from the germline V gene are ENHRY and SYGVKD. V lost 6 bases to trimming and J lost 2 bases; unmatched junction nucleotides: 3.

The V call is TRBV6-1, the J call TRBJ2-5; 8 bases line up with TRBD1. Germline-derived CDR1 and CDR2 are MNHNS and SASEGT. Germline trimming cut 6 bases from V and 0 bases from J; bases unmatched to any gene: 3. This CDR3 contains 14 residues. CDR3 in amino acids: CASRRQGYQETQYF. The DNA for the CDR3 is TGTGCCAGCAGACGACAGGGGTACCAAGAGACCCAGTACTTC.

This clonotype was seen a handful of times. The genes are TRBV4-3 and TRBJ2-3, with 7 bases aligning to TRBD2. Losses at the gene ends were 0 bases for V and 2 bases for J; bases not matched to a gene: 5. The CDR3 length is 16 residues. From germline, CDR1 is LGHNA and CDR2 YSLEER. CDR3 DNA: TGCGCCAGCAGCCAAGAAACGGGAGGCGACACAGATACGCAGTATTTT. Its translation is CASSQETGGDTDTQYF.

A few counts support this clonotype. The J gene is TRBJ2-2, the V gene TRBV24-1; D tentatively fits TRBD1 or TRBD2 (5 bases each). There are 13 residues in the CDR3. Deletions cut 3 bases from V and 10 bases from J, with 11 bases between. CDR1 and CDR2 from the germline V gene are KGHDR and SFDVKD. CDR3 residues: CATSDLRGSELFF. The DNA for the CDR3 is TGTGCCACCAGTGATCTGAGGGGTTCGGAGCTGTTTTTT.

CDR3 nucleotide sequence: TGCAGTGCTAGAGTCCCAATAGGGGGCACTGAAGCTTTCTTT. It specifies CSARVPIGGTEAFF. The chain carries TRBV20-1 and TRBJ1-1; D might be TRBD1 (6 bases). Germline V lookup: CDR1 DFQATT, CDR2 SNEGSKA (reference sequence). CDR3 length equals 14 residues. Trimming stripped 1 base from V and 4 bases from J, with 13 bases between.

This clonotype was counted ten times or more. The chain has TRBV7-2 and TRBJ2-1, with D tentatively TRBD2 (6 bases). The V gene lost 1 base and the J gene lost 0 bases, with 10 bases spanning the gap. Germline V lookup: CDR1 SGHTA, CDR2 FQGNSA. The CDR3 has 16 residues. This chain's CDR3 is CASSLDSGSSYNEQFF. The CDR3 nucleotides are TGTGCCAGCAGCTTAGATAGCGGAAGCTCCTACAATGAGCAGTTCTTC. Full variable domain (remainder filled in from reference TRBV7-2 and TRBJ2-1): GAGVSQSPSNKVTEKGKDVELRCDPISGHTALYWYRQSLGQGLEFLIYFQGNSAPDKSGLPSDRFSAERTGGSVSTLTIQRTQQEDSAVYLCASSLDSGSSYNEQFFGPGTRLTVL.

V is TRBV6-2 or TRBV6-3 and J is TRBJ2-4, with TRBD2 matching 11 bases. Germline CDR1 and CDR2: MNHEY and SVGEGT. This CDR3 region has 16 residues. Germline trimming cut 6 bases from V and 6 bases from J; bases unmatched to any gene: 10. The CDR3 reads CASRDTSGSVGNIQYF. The CDR3 nucleotides read TGTGCCAGCAGGGACACTAGCGGGAGCGTTGGAAACATTCAGTACTTC.

This clonotype turned up a few times. The J gene is TRBJ2-3, the V gene TRBV2, with D possibly matching TRBD1 (5 bases). Per germline, CDR1 SNHLY and CDR2 FYNNEI. The CDR3 contains 15 residues. V lost 4 bases, J lost 5 bases, and 16 bases lay in between. The CDR3 sequence: CASSVQQAGGDTQYF. CDR3 coding DNA: TGTGCCAGCAGTGTTCAACAGGCCGGCGGAGATACGCAGTATTTT. The whole variable domain, remainder taken from reference TRBV2 and TRBJ2-3, is EPEVTQTPSHQVTQMGQEVILRCVPISNHLYFYWYRQILGQKVEFLVSFYNNEISEKSEIFDDQFSVERPDGSNFTLKIRSTKLEDSAMYFCASSVQQAGGDTQYFGPGTRLTVL.

The rearrangement uses TRBV6-2 or TRBV6-3 and TRBJ2-2; D might be TRBD2 (5 bases). The V gene lost 1 base and the J gene lost 1 base, with 28 bases spanning the gap. The germline V gene encodes CDR1 MNHEY and CDR2 SVGEGT. The CDR3 consists of 22 residues. The CDR3 nucleotides read TGTGCCAGCAGTTACTTTCCTACGCCAGGCGGGCCAGTTTCCCAGAACACCGGGGAGCTGTTTTTT. Its translation: CASSYFPTPGGPVSQNTGELFF.

This clonotype was observed a handful of times. V is TRBV12-3 or TRBV12-4 and J is TRBJ2-3; 8 bases line up with TRBD1. V lost 3 bases, J lost 1 base, and 3 bases stayed unmatched. The CDR3 spans 15 residues. The DNA of the CDR3 is TGTGCCAGCAGTTTTCCGACAGGGGGCACAGATACGCAGTATTTT. Protein sequence: CASSFPTGGTDTQYF.

V and J are TRBV12-3 or TRBV12-4 and TRBJ2-1; tentatively, D is TRBD2 (6 bases). Trimming took off 5 bases at V and 0 bases at J, with 14 bases between the two ends. The CDR3 contains 16 residues. The CDR3 DNA reads as TGTGCCAGCAGTAGACTAGTGCGGAGCTCCTACAATGAGCAGTTCTTC. Its protein is CASSRLVRSSYNEQFF.

There are a few counts of this clonotype. The CDR3 DNA is TGCGCCAGCAGCTCCGGGGTAAACAATGAGCAGTTCTTC. Its translation: CASSSGVNNEQFF. V is TRBV5-1 and J is TRBJ2-1; D is possibly TRBD2 (5 bases). From germline, CDR1 is SGHRS and CDR2 YFSETQ. Trimming pared 3 bases from V and 5 bases from J, leaving 9 bases between. This CDR3 comprises 13 residues.

This clonotype was observed a handful of times. The chain has TRBV6-2 or TRBV6-3 and TRBJ2-1; 11 positions match TRBD2. Unmatched junction bases numbered 12, after V lost 0 bases and J lost 8 bases. The CDR3 length is 18 residues. Germline V gives CDR1 MNHEY, CDR2 SVGEGT. CDR3 DNA: TGTGCCAGCAGTTACTCCCGGGTAGCGGGAGGGCCCTTCGATGAGCAGTTCTTC. It translates to CASSYSRVAGGPFDEQFF.

V usage is TRBV7-3 and J usage is TRBJ2-7; perhaps TRBD2 as D (6 bases). Germline CDR1 and CDR2: SGHTA and FQGTGA. The V end was cut by 1 base, the J end by 1 base, with 8 bases between. The CDR3 contains 14 residues. The CDR3 protein is CASSLIRGSYEQYF. CDR3 bases: TGTGCCAGCAGCTTAATCCGGGGGTCCTACGAGCAGTACTTC.

There are many counts of this clonotype. The CDR3 DNA reads as TGCAGCGCTACAGCGGGAGGTTACACCGGGGAGCTGTTTTTT. Translating gives CSATAGGYTGELFF. V usage is TRBV29-1 and J usage is TRBJ2-2; TRBD2 matches 9 bases. Germline-derived CDR1 and CDR2 are SQVTM and ANQGSEA. The CDR3 spans 14 residues. V lost 7 bases, J lost 3 bases, and 6 bases stayed unmatched.

This clonotype was observed a few times. This rearrangement joins TRBV5-1 to TRBJ2-5; 7 bases align to TRBD1. J was trimmed by 5 bases and V by 1 base; bases with no gene match: 8. Germline CDR1 and CDR2: SGHRS and YFSETQ. CDR3 size: 15 residues. CDR3 loop: CASSLLGTVVETQYF. The CDR3 DNA sequence: TGCGCCAGCAGCTTGTTAGGGACAGTCGTGGAGACCCAGTACTTC. Supplemented by reference TRBV5-1 and TRBJ2-5, the full variable domain reads KAGVTQTPRYLIKTRGQQVTLSCSPISGHRSVSWYQQTPGQGLQFLFEYFSETQRNKGNFPGRFSGRQFSNSRSEMNVSTLELGDSALYLCASSLLGTVVETQYFGPGTRLLVL.

This clonotype was seen only a few times. In nucleotides, the CDR3 is TGTGCCAGCAGCCAAGGAAGCACAAACAACAATGAGCAGTTCTTC. This codes for CASSQGSTNNNEQFF. V and J are TRBV4-2 and TRBJ2-1; D uncertain. CDR3 length: 15 residues. Looked up from germline, CDR1 is LGHNA and CDR2 is YNFKEQ. V was pared by 1 base and J by 5 bases, with 12 bases between.

This clonotype was seen a few times. The genes are TRBV4-1 and TRBJ1-2, with D possibly being TRBD1 (6 bases). The germline gives CDR1 MGHRA, CDR2 YSYEKL. The CDR3 totals 16 residues. The V and J ends lost 0 bases and 8 bases respectively, with 19 bases between them. In DNA, the CDR3 is TGCGCCAGCAGCCAAGAGAGGACAGACCACCTTAGGGGCTACACCTTC. Translated: CASSQERTDHLRGYTF.